This TCR beta chain stems from a study of T cell changes during pregnancy in multiple sclerosis. This CDR3 is 17 amino acids long. The trim removed 1 base at V and 3 bases at J, leaving 9 bases unmatched. Germline V lookup: CDR1 MGHRA, CDR2 YSYEKL. The protocol was immunoSEQ multiplex PCR, while the TCRdb copy is restricted to in-frame clones and leaves out a portion. The repertoire has about 40,000 clones, around 93% of them found once; the top ten carry under 0.4%. The chain is built from TRBV4-1 and TRBJ1-3; TRBD1 matches 7 bases. This receptor was taken from a female donor with multiple sclerosis, enrolled in a pregnancy study. Material: CD4+ T cells from peripheral blood mononuclear cells, obtained after pregnancy. The CDR3: CASSQARNRGGGNTIYF. In DNA form, the CDR3 reads TGCGCCAGCAGCCAAGCACGAAACAGGGGAGGTGGAAACACCATATATTTT.